Sequencing of this T cell receptor beta chain was carried out in a study of cytomegalovirus exposure and HLA in healthy donors (dated 2017 in TCRdb). With respect to the entire study: In an earlier analysis of 587 of the donors, 276 Gb of sequence data and some 100 million unique TCR beta sequences from about 190 million T cells were reported. An early release covering about 600 HLA-typed donors comprised about 290 gigabases of sequencing data and approximately 85 million unique TCR sequences. Rather than drawing on any new phenotypic data, the later analysis identified candidate immune exposures from TCR beta sequences and the way those sequences occurred across donors. In an earlier analysis of a few hundred of the donors, high-throughput TCR beta sequencing was used to judge whether each TCR beta V gene segment behaved as functional or pseudogenic. Donor age, sex, ethnicity and CMV serostatus were compiled together with the repertoire data. The study was designed to test whether signatures of past pathogen exposure could be identified by cataloging public T cell receptors. In addition to the first cohort of 666 subjects, a separate validation cohort of 120 different subjects was used. To study patterns of TCR occurrence, a later analysis re-analyzed previously published TCR beta repertoires from hundreds of donors and added high-resolution HLA genotyping. Across about 380 genotyped donors of the cohort, an average of approximately 240,000 unique TCR beta nucleotide sequences per donor were sequenced, and roughly 20% of those sequences were non-productive. Roughly 5 DR-DQ haplotypes were handled as single units for association and clustering because linkage in the cohort was strong. In a later genetic analysis, genome-wide SNP genotypes for about 55% of the roughly 700 donors were used, and that subset was treated as a discovery cohort. Typing coverage varied by locus: roughly 620-640 donors for A, B, C, DRB1 and DQB1; more than 500 for DQA1; about 600 for DPA1; around 490 for DPB1. All discovery cohort repertoires had been generated using a single sequencing platform. To predict cytomegalovirus infection status, the study combined high-throughput TCR immunosequencing, statistical association of individual TCRs with disease status, and machine learning. Both class I and class II loci were covered by HLA typing, at four-digit resolution. Of the 350 to 400 genotyped donors, roughly 80% fell in the genetic ancestry cluster associated with self-reported Caucasian donors. The study profiled the T cell repertoires of hundreds of subjects by immunosequencing and related them to cytomegalovirus serostatus.

This clone was observed a handful of times. No cognate antigen has been identified for it. No per-base quality is available; no much larger clone lies one base away. The library was produced with the immunoSEQ multiplex PCR assay. For the multiplex PCR, a mixture combining 60 forward primers for TCR Vbeta segments and 13 reverse primers for TCR Jbeta segments was used. The CDR3 region of rearranged TCR beta genes was amplified from genomic DNA by a multiplex PCR assay. Amplified TCR beta libraries were sequenced as 87-base-pair reads on the Illumina HiSeq System. In the authors' own workflow: A later analysis counted some 74 million unique TCR beta chains across the 600 to 850 repertoires, and around 9.9 million of these chains were shared by at least two donors. Raw reads were error-corrected and collapsed into unique sequences by a nearest-neighbor algorithm in which closely related sequences were merged to remove PCR and sequencing errors. Alignment of CDR3 sequences to IMGT reference sequences was used to assign V, D and J gene segments. For a sequence to be retained, a match of at least six nucleotides to both a V gene segment and a J gene segment was required. Rearrangements were called productive when the CDR3 lacked stop codons and stayed in frame with V and J; all others were non-productive. Following IMGT convention, CDR3 was defined as the stretch from the second conserved V-encoded cysteine to the conserved J-encoded phenylalanine. The earlier analysis of 587 of the donors excluded sequences that lacked an unambiguous match to a single V gene segment. In an earlier analysis of roughly 500 of the donors, V segments were called functional above 56.7% productive rearrangements and were called segregating when the between-donor standard deviation exceeded 5%. A statistical classification framework was built to diagnose cytomegalovirus status from the catalog of TCR beta chain sequences. A later analysis assigned V and J genes by comparing TCR nucleotide sequences with IMGT/GENE-DB human TR gene sequences. A later analysis assigned CDR3 sequences and most-parsimonious VDJ recombination scenarios with the TCRdist pipeline. In a later analysis, every TCR beta chain was defined by the combination of its CDR3 amino acid sequence and its V-gene family, and reads without a unique V-gene family were dropped. A later analysis removed 550 to 650 highly shared, low-generation-probability nucleotide sequences to deal with suspected cross-contamination and a sequencing artifact. In a later analysis, a clonal expansion index was calculated for each public chain from normalized within-repertoire ranks of inferred template counts. In a later analysis, generation probabilities were computed with a VDJ recombination model fitted to out-of-frame rearrangements, and the resulting probabilities were checked against IGoR. Hypergeometric tests were used in a later analysis to score TCR-TCR, TCR-HLA and TCR-CMV co-occurrence, with a repertoire-size bias correction applied to the TCR pairs. False discovery rates were estimated in a later analysis by permuting HLA or CMV assignments 20 times. In a later analysis, co-occurring TCRs were grouped using DBSCAN, with TCRdist sequence similarity added in when clustering inside HLA-allele-positive subsets. For co-occurrence clustering, repertoires with fewer than 30,000 or more than 120,000 public chains were excluded, along with roughly five repertoires with anomalous nucleotide sharing. Entries here come from immuneACCESS through TCRdb and include only in-frame sequences with V and J called. Some clones fail to appear in such tables; in the studies checked, an unresolved V gene covers under half of the shortfall, and the cause of the remainder is unknown. That table furnishes V, J and clone size, whereas the DNA furnished D and trimming. Recorded for this sample are about 160,000 clones; 60% to 80% of them occurred a single time. The ten top clones hold 0.85% to 1% of the sample.

The paper as a whole reports these results and caveats: A further reported finding was that TCR beta sequences accurately predicted the HLA-A and HLA-B alleles for most subjects in the first cohort. When HLA alleles, especially DR and DQ, strongly co-occurred, attributing TCR associations to individual alleles was difficult. According to the authors, the approach could potentially be generalized to other disease states and immunological phenotypes. A later analysis associated roughly 17,000 TCR beta sequences with specific HLA alleles at a false discovery rate of 0.05. According to a later analysis, TCR association rates differed among HLA loci, with DRB1 alleles showing the most associated TCRs and HLA-C alleles showing the fewest. V-gene and J-gene trimming of TCR beta chains was associated with a missense DCLRE1C variant in a later genetic analysis, and the association was replicated in an independent cohort. In a later analysis, HLA-associated TCR beta chains showed more clonal expansion and lower generation probabilities than non-associated chains that were equally common. In both the original and validation cohorts, the classifier was reported to diagnose cytomegalovirus status with high specificity and sensitivity. In the study, approximately 150 TCR beta chains were listed as associated with cytomegalovirus. An earlier analysis of some 590 of the donors showed that most TCR beta V segments appeared in productive rearrangements either about 87% or about 30% of the time, which broadly matched IMGT annotations. Immune exposure information for the cohort was limited to CMV serostatus. The 87-base-pair reads could not distinguish some IMGT-functional V segments, including TRBV6-2 and TRBV6-3, so those segments were excluded. Several of the top co-occurrence clusters appeared to be linked to parvovirus B19, influenza, CMV and Epstein-Barr virus, according to a later analysis. Compared with the roughly 670-donor mean, donors in an Asian-associated ancestry cluster had fewer N-insertions in productive TCRs, according to a later genetic analysis. Correlated functional status among segregating V segments might reflect linkage disequilibrium, but an unknown experimental factor could not be ruled out. Roughly uniform sequencing depth across donors was assumed in presence/absence analyses, although this assumption may not hold. Because counts were too low, 15 to 20 rarely observed V segments, including chromosome 9 orphons, were left out of the earlier analysis of 500 to 650 of the donors. A group of highly shared sequence variants was considered likely to be a technical artifact of the sequencing pipeline. In a later analysis, most CMV-associated TCR beta chains were found to appear HLA-restricted, with HLA associations seemingly driven largely by CMV exposure. A few of the identified cytomegalovirus-associated TCR beta chains were confirmed in vitro to be specific for cytomegalovirus antigens. While some public TCRs were present in many individuals, most TCR sequences turned up only very rarely across donors. Because HLA typing was unavailable for some donors at each locus, only the typed subset was used in association tests. The cohort was sequenced for TCR beta chains only, and without alpha or paired-chain data the features that could be detected were limited.

The cohort was made up of several hundred healthy bone marrow donors. At the time of sampling, all cohort members were nominally healthy, though unrecorded immune exposures were likely present. The donor tested CMV seropositive and was one of the 289 seropositive cohort members. Each donor provided a peripheral blood sample, and peripheral blood mononuclear cells were used for TCR beta sequencing. The Qiagen DNeasy Blood Extraction Kit was used to extract genomic DNA from the blood cell samples. CDR1 and CDR2 (WSHSY, SAAADI) derive from the germline V gene. At the junction V is shortened by 7 bases and J by 1 base, with 10 bases in between. From its cysteine to its phenylalanine, the CDR3 spans 14 amino acids. The sequence is cut down to CDR3 DNA, 42 bases in frame from base 1.

Recombination connected TRBV10-2 to TRBJ2-2; TRBD1 is a weak D gene call, 6 bases matching. Sample: PBMCs. This TCR was sampled from a woman in her forties or fifties in good health and CMV-seropositive. Read as DNA, the sequence is TGCGCCAGCATTCCGGACAGGAACACCGGGGAGCTGTTTTTT. It encodes CASIPDRNTGELFF.